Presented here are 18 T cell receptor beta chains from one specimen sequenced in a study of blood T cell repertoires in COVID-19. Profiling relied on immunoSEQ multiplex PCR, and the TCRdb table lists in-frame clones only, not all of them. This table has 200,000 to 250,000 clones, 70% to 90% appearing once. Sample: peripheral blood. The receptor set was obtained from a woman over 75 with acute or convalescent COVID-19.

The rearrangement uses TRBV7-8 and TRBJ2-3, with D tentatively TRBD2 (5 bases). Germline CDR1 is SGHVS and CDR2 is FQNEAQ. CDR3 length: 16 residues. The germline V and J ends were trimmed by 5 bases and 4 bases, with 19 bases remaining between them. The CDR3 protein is CASSPTPWRRADTQYF. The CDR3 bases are TGTGCCAGCAGCCCGACGCCGTGGAGGCGAGCAGATACGCAGTATTTT.

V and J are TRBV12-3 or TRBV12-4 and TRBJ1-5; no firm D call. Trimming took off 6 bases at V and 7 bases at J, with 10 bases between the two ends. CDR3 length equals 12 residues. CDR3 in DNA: TGTGCCAGCAGCTGGGCGAGACAGCCCCAGCATTTT. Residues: CASSWARQPQHF.

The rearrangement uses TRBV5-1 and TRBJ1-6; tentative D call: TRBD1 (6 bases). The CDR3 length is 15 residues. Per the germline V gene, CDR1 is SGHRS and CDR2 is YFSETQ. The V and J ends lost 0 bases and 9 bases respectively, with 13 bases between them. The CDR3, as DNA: TGCGCCAGCAGCTTGGCCGGGCGGGGGCGTTCACCCCTCCACTTT. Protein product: CASSLAGRGRSPLHF.

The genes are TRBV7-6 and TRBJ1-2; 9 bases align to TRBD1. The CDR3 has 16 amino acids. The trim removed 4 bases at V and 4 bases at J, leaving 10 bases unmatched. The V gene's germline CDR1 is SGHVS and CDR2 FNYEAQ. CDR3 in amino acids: CASSSVGTGRGYGYTF. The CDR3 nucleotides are TGTGCCAGCAGCTCCGTCGGGACAGGGCGGGGCTATGGCTACACCTTC.

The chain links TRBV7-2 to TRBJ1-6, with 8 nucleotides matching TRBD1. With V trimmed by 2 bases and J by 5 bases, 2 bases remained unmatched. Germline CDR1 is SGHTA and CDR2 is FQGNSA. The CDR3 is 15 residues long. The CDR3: CASSLRTGNNSPLHF. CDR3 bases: TGTGCCAGCAGCTTAAGGACAGGGAATAATTCACCCCTCCACTTT.

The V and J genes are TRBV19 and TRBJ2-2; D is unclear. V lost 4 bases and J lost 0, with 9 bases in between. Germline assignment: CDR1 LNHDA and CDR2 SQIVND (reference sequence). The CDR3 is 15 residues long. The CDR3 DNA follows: TGTGCCAGTAGTAAGACAACTTCGAACACCGGGGAGCTGTTTTTT. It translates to CASSKTTSNTGELFF.

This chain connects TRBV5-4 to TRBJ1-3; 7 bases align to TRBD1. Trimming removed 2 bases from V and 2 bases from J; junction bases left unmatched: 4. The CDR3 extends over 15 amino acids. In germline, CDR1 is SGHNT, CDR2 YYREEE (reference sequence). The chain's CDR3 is CASSFDGTAGNTIYF. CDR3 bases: TGTGCCAGCAGCTTTGACGGGACAGCTGGAAACACCATATATTTT.

The CDR3 region is CASSPIPGTSGRAGELFF. The CDR3 nucleotides are TGCGCCAGCAGCCCGATTCCCGGGACTAGCGGGAGGGCCGGGGAGCTGTTTTTT. V gene TRBV5-1 combines with J gene TRBJ2-2; 16 bases fit TRBD2. V lost 4 bases and J lost 6; bases outside the gene matches: 9. This CDR3 region has 18 residues. The germline V gene has CDR1 SGHRS and CDR2 YFSETQ.

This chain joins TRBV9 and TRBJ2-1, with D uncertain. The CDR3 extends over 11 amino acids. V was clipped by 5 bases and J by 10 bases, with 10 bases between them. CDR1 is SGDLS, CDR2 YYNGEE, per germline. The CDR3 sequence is CASSFSSEQFF. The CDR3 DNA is TGTGCCAGCAGTTTTAGTAGCGAGCAGTTCTTC.

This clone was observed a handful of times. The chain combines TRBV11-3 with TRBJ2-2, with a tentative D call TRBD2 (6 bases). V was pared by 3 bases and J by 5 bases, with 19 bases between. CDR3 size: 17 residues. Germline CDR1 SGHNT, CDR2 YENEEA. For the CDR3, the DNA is TGTGCCAGCAGCTTTAGTAACTGGACTACCTATACCGGGGAGCTGTTTTTT. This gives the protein CASSFSNWTTYTGELFF.

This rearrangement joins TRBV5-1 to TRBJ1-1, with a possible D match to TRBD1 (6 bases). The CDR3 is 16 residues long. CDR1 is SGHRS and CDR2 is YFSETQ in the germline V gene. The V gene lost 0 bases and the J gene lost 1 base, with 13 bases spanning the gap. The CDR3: CASSLVQGAGNTEAFF. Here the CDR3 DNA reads TGCGCCAGCAGCTTGGTACAGGGCGCTGGGAACACTGAAGCTTTCTTT. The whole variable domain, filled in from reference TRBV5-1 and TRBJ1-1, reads KAGVTQTPRYLIKTRGQQVTLSCSPISGHRSVSWYQQTPGQGLQFLFEYFSETQRNKGNFPGRFSGRQFSNSRSEMNVSTLELGDSALYLCASSLVQGAGNTEAFFGQGTRLTVV.

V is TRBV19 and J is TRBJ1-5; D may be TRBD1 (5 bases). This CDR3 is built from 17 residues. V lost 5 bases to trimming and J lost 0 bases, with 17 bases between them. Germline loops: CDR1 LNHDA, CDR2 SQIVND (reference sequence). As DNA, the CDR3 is TGTGCCAGTAGTCCCTCCTCGGGGGTTGTTAGCAATCAGCCCCAGCATTTT. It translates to CASSPSSGVVSNQPQHF.

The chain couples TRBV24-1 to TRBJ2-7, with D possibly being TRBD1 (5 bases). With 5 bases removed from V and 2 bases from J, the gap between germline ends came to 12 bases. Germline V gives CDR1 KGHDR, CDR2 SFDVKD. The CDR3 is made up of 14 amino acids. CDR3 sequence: CATSGAGNTYEQYF. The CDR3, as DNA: TGTGCCACCAGTGGTGCAGGGAACACCTACGAGCAGTACTTC.

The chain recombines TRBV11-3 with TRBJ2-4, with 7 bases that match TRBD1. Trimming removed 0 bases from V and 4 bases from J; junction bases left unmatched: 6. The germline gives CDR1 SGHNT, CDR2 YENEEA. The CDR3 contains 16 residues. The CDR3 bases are TGTGCCAGCAGCTTAGATGGGGGACAGTTTAAAAACATTCAGTACTTC. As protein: CASSLDGGQFKNIQYF.

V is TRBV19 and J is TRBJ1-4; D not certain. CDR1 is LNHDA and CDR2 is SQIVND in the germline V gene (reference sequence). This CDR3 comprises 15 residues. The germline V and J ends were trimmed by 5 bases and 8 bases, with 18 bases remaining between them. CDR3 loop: CASSDARMAWEKLFF. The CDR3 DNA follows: TGTGCCAGTAGTGATGCCAGGATGGCCTGGGAAAAACTGTTTTTT.

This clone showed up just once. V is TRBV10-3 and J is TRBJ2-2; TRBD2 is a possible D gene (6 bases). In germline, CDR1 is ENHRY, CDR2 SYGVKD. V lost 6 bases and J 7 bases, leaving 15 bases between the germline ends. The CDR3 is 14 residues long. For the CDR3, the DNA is TGTGCCATCAGGCAGGAGGGTTTGCACGGGGAGCTGTTTTTT. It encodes CAIRQEGLHGELFF.

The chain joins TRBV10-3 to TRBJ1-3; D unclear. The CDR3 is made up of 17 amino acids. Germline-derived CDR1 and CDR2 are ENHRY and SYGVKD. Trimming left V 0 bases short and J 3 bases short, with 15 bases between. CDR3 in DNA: TGTGCCATCAGTGAGTCGCGAGGGCGAGTAGGTGGAAACACCATATATTTT. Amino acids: CAISESRGRVGGNTIYF.

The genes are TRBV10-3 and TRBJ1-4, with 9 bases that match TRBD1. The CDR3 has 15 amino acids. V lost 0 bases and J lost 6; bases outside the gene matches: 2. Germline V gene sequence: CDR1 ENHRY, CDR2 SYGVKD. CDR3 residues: CAISESGTGYEKLFF. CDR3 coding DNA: TGTGCCATCAGTGAGTCGGGGACAGGGTATGAAAAACTGTTTTTT.